One sample yielded the 31 T cell receptor beta chains listed below, sequenced in a study of CD8 T cells in Susac syndrome. Random hexamers were used to reverse transcribe the RNA input (about 0.5 to 1 ug). TCRdb called the immunoSEQ multiplex PCR reads again in MiXCR, with one record for every CDR3 protein. The sample includes about 73,000 distinct CDR3 sequences, about 95% of them seen just once. Sample: CD8+ T cells from PBMCs. The receptors come from a human donor with multiple sclerosis.

The chain has TRBV5-1 and TRBJ2-7, with TRBD1 identical over 10 bases. J gave up 5 bases and V 4 bases, and 3 bases lay outside the gene matches. The germline gives CDR1 SGHRS, CDR2 YFSETQ. This CDR3 contains 13 residues. The CDR3 region is CASSDRGRDEQYF. Written as DNA, the CDR3 is TGCGCCAGCAGCGACAGGGGGCGAGACGAGCAGTACTTC.

The V and J genes are TRBV27 and TRBJ2-1; weak D call: TRBD2 (6 bases). This CDR3 is built from 18 residues. Trimming left V 7 bases short and J 8 bases short, with 30 bases between. Germline values: CDR1 MNHEY, CDR2 SMNVEV (reference sequence). In nucleotides, the CDR3 is TGTGCCAGCATTCAAGCCTGGAGGGAGAGGTTGGTGGGGGATGAGCAGTTCTTC. This translates into CASIQAWRERLVGDEQFF.

The chain joins TRBV5-5 to TRBJ2-7; possible D gene TRBD2, 5 bases. Germline lookup yields CDR1 SGHKS and CDR2 YYEKEE (reference sequence). The CDR3 totals 12 residues. The V and J ends lost 4 bases and 6 bases respectively, with 11 bases between them. The CDR3 spells CASSLTSGEQYF. DNA for the CDR3: TGTGCCAGCAGCCTAACTAGTGGCGAGCAGTACTTC.

The chain carries TRBV14 and TRBJ2-1; tentatively, D is TRBD2 (5 bases). V lost 1 base to trimming and J lost 11 bases, with 12 bases between them. This CDR3 comprises 13 residues. Germline lookup yields CDR1 SGHDN and CDR2 FVKESK. In DNA, the CDR3 is TGTGCCAGCAGCCAAGGGCGGGCAATGAAGCAGTTCTTC. Translating it yields CASSQGRAMKQFF. The variable domain in full, completed from reference TRBV14 and TRBJ2-1, reads EAGVTQFPSHSVIEKGQTVTLRCDPISGHDNLYWYRRVMGKEIKFLLHFVKESKQDESGMPNNRFLAERTGGTYSTLKVQPAELEDSGVYFCASSQGRAMKQFFGPGTRLTVL.

CDR3 DNA: TGTGCCACCCCGGACAGGGGGCTTCCTGAAGCTTTCTTT. Translated, it gives CATPDRGLPEAFF. V and J are TRBV10-3 and TRBJ1-1; 11 positions agree with TRBD1. Germline V gene data show CDR1 as ENHRY and CDR2 as SYGVKD. This CDR3 contains 13 residues. Trimming removed 10 bases from V and 6 bases from J; junction bases left unmatched: 7.

V gene TRBV5-1 combines with J gene TRBJ1-1, with D perhaps matching TRBD1 (6 bases). This CDR3 contains 16 residues. Germline loops: CDR1 SGHRS, CDR2 YFSETQ. The V end was cut by 1 base, the J end by 3 bases, with 16 bases between. The CDR3 DNA reads TGCGCCAGCAGCTTGTCAAGGGGGATCCGAGACACTGAAGCTTTCTTT. It encodes CASSLSRGIRDTEAFF.

The genes are TRBV9 and TRBJ2-7; 10 nucleotides match TRBD2. Germline values: CDR1 SGDLS, CDR2 YYNGEE. CDR3 length equals 16 residues. Trimming cost V 4 bases and J 2 bases; bases outside gene matches: 9. DNA for the CDR3: TGTGCCAGCAGCCCTACAGGAGCGGGAGGGCCCTACGAGCAGTACTTC. This gives the protein CASSPTGAGGPYEQYF.

The chain carries TRBV20-1 and TRBJ2-7; 12 positions match TRBD2. The CDR3 extends over 19 amino acids. Germline CDR1 reads DFQATT; CDR2 reads SNEGSKA (reference sequence). The J segment lost 2 bases and the V segment lost 5 bases, leaving 19 bases of the junction unmatched. This CDR3 reads CSARTSGISGSGGAYEQYF. CDR3 nucleotide sequence: TGCAGTGCTCGGACTAGCGGGATTTCCGGCTCTGGTGGGGCCTACGAGCAGTACTTC.

This clonotype occurred a few times. At one of its ends the junction is not consistent with the germline gene, which may arise from a read error. The V gene is TRBV5-4, the J gene TRBJ1-1; 8 bases are a match to TRBD1. CDR3 length: 11 amino acids. Germline CDR1 reads SGHNT; CDR2 reads YYREEE (reference sequence). CDR3 loop: CASSWGQERLF. The CDR3 DNA is TGTGCCAGCAGCTGGGGACAGGAGCGTCTCTTT.

This clonotype has a single count. The rearrangement joins TRBV5-4 to TRBJ2-1; a weak D match, TRBD2 (6 bases). The CDR3 contains 14 residues. Germline V gene lookup returns CDR1 SGHNT and CDR2 YYREEE (reference sequence). The V end was cut by 2 bases, the J end by 8 bases, with 14 bases between. This CDR3 reads CASSFSRGLDEQFF. DNA of the CDR3: TGTGCCAGCAGCTTCTCGCGGGGACTGGATGAGCAGTTCTTC.

The chain is built from TRBV5-6 and TRBJ2-7; 7 bases match TRBD2. V lost 4 bases, J lost 1 base, and 5 bases stayed unmatched. The CDR3 is 14 amino acids. Germline CDR1 is SGHDT and CDR2 is YYEEEE. CDR3 nucleotide sequence: TGTGCCAGCAGCCTAAGCGGGAAGTCCTACGAGCAGTACTTC. It is translated as CASSLSGKSYEQYF.

This clonotype was seen once. The V gene is TRBV9, the J gene TRBJ1-2; D is perhaps TRBD1 (5 bases). Per the germline V gene, CDR1 is SGDLS and CDR2 is YYNGEE. The CDR3 has 18 amino acids. The V gene lost 0 bases and the J gene lost 4 bases, with 22 bases spanning the gap. CDR3 nucleotides: TGTGCCAGCAGCGTAGTGGCTTGGGGGACTAAAGCCCTCTATGGCTACACCTTC. Protein product: CASSVVAWGTKALYGYTF.

The V call is TRBV6-5, the J call TRBJ1-1; D gene ambiguous. This CDR3 spans 11 amino acids. V shed 5 bases and J shed 7 bases, with 8 bases lying between them. Germline CDR1 MNHEY, CDR2 SVGAGI. In nucleotides, the CDR3 is TGTGCCAGCAGTACGAGCGGTGAAGCTTTCTTT. This encodes CASSTSGEAFF.

This clonotype has only a few counts. The genes are TRBV6-1 and TRBJ2-2; D is ambiguous. V lost 6 bases, J lost 6 bases, and 8 bases lay in between. The CDR3 is 12 amino acids. Germline V gives CDR1 MNHNS, CDR2 SASEGT. CDR3 nucleotides: TGTGCCAGCAGCCCCGTATCCGGGGAGCTGTTTTTT. Encoded protein: CASSPVSGELFF.

The V call is TRBV7-9, the J call TRBJ2-5, with 7 bases fitting TRBD1. Germline CDR1 reads SEHNR; CDR2 reads FQNEAQ (reference sequence). The CDR3 consists of 14 residues. Trimming cost V 6 bases and J 2 bases; bases outside gene matches: 6. This chain's CDR3 is CASSPRDRQETQYF. In DNA, the CDR3 is TGTGCCAGCAGTCCCCGGGACAGACAAGAGACCCAGTACTTC.

This rearrangement joins TRBV20-1 to TRBJ1-5, with a possible D match to TRBD1 (6 bases). V was cut by 6 bases and J by 6 bases, with 15 bases left in between. The germline V gene encodes CDR1 DFQATT and CDR2 SNEGSKA (reference sequence). The CDR3 sequence is 13 residues long. DNA of the CDR3: TGCAGTGCCCGGAAAGGGGGGCGTCAGCCCCAGCATTTT. It encodes CSARKGGRQPQHF.

This chain joins TRBV29-1 and TRBJ2-3, with a possible D match to TRBD1 (5 bases). Germline loops: CDR1 SQVTM, CDR2 ANQGSEA. The CDR3 is 11 residues long. The V end lost 7 bases, the J end lost 2 bases, and 7 bases lay between the germline ends. CDR3 protein: CSATVTDTQYF. The CDR3 DNA sequence: TGCAGCGCGACAGTCACAGATACGCAGTATTTT.

This chain joins TRBV7-8 and TRBJ1-5; D possibly corresponds to TRBD1 (5 bases). Germline assignment: CDR1 SGHVS and CDR2 FQNEAQ. V dropped 5 bases and J dropped 1 base, with 15 bases sitting between them. This CDR3 contains 16 residues. The CDR3 sequence is CASSPAGVMSNQPQHF. The DNA of the CDR3 is TGTGCCAGCAGCCCAGCGGGGGTGATGAGCAATCAGCCCCAGCATTTT.

This clonotype was seen just once. The chain combines TRBV5-6 with TRBJ2-7; D possibly corresponds to TRBD2 (5 bases). From germline, CDR1 is SGHDT and CDR2 YYEEEE. V lost 4 bases and J 2 bases, leaving 10 bases between the germline ends. The CDR3 has 13 amino acids. The CDR3 here is CASSRGSAYEQYF. The CDR3 bases are TGTGCCAGCAGCCGGGGTTCTGCCTACGAGCAGTACTTC.

This clonotype was counted between two and nine times. The chain employs TRBV9 and TRBJ2-1; TRBD1 or TRBD2 may be the D gene (7 bases each). The length of the CDR3 is 16 residues. Trimming removed 4 bases at V and 0 bases at J, with 14 bases between. Germline CDR1 reads SGDLS; CDR2 reads YYNGEE. The CDR3 region is CASSPGGGSSYNEQFF. CDR3 nucleotides: TGTGCCAGCAGCCCAGGGGGAGGGAGCTCCTACAATGAGCAGTTCTTC.

V is TRBV12-3 or TRBV12-4 and J is TRBJ2-2; 9 nucleotides align to TRBD2. The CDR3 spans 15 residues. With V trimmed by 6 bases and J by 5 bases, 7 bases remained unmatched. The CDR3 DNA is TGTGCCAGCAGACCGAGCGGGAGGTGGACCGGGGAGCTGTTTTTT. Residues: CASRPSGRWTGELFF.

The V call is TRBV20-1, the J call TRBJ2-1; TRBD1 agrees at 8 bases. V was clipped by 4 bases and J by 1 base; unmatched bases: 3. Germline V gene lookup returns CDR1 DFQATT and CDR2 SNEGSKA (reference sequence). The CDR3 length is 14 residues. The CDR3 DNA is TGCAGTGCTACCGACAGGGGATCCTACAATGAGCAGTTCTTC. Translation gives CSATDRGSYNEQFF.

The chain employs TRBV20-1 and TRBJ2-1; D ambiguous. Germline CDR1 reads DFQATT; CDR2 reads SNEGSKA (reference sequence). There are 11 residues in the CDR3. V was cut by 8 bases and J by 6 bases, with 11 bases left in between. The CDR3 DNA reads TGCAGTACCTACAACTTCAATGAGCAGTTCTTC. It encodes CSTYNFNEQFF.

The rearrangement uses TRBV29-1 and TRBJ2-7; D is perhaps TRBD1 (5 bases). The germline V gene has CDR1 SQVTM and CDR2 ANQGSEA. This CDR3 comprises 13 residues. V gave up 5 bases and J gave up 0 bases, with 11 bases separating them. CDR3 nucleotide sequence: TGCAGCGTTTATAGGGGAAGCTCCTACGAGCAGTACTTC. This codes for CSVYRGSSYEQYF.

This chain uses TRBV23-1 with TRBJ2-3; 10 nucleotides match TRBD2. TRBV23-1 is designated an ORF whose function remains uncertain. After removal of 7 bases from V and 3 bases from J, the junction contained 4 bases not matched to a gene. The CDR3 covers 14 residues. This chain's CDR3 is CASTRTSGTDTQYF. CDR3 nucleotides: TGCGCCAGCACCAGGACTAGCGGAACAGATACGCAGTATTTT.

This chain joins TRBV6-1 and TRBJ1-2; no definite D call. This CDR3 contains 13 residues. Trimming left V 8 bases short and J 5 bases short, with 15 bases between. The germline gives CDR1 MNHNS, CDR2 SASEGT. CDR3 region: CASGMTEDYGYTF. The CDR3 DNA reads TGTGCCAGCGGTATGACTGAGGATTATGGCTACACCTTC.

This clonotype showed up just a few times. This sequence joins TRBV2 and TRBJ2-7; D is unresolved. The V end was cut by 3 bases, the J end by 2 bases, with 5 bases between. Germline assignment: CDR1 SNHLY and CDR2 FYNNEI. This CDR3 is built from 12 residues. Here the CDR3 reads CASSDSTYEQYF. The CDR3 DNA reads as TGTGCCAGCAGTGACAGCACCTACGAGCAGTACTTC.

As for this clonotype: Since the CDR3 does not end with the conserved phenylalanine or tryptophan, this likely comes from a read error. The rearrangement links TRBV29-1 to TRBJ2-7; D unclear. Germline V gene sequence: CDR1 SQVTM, CDR2 ANQGSEA. The V end lost 6 bases, the J end lost 0 bases, and 15 bases lay between the germline ends. There are 14 residues in the CDR3. The CDR3 sequence: CSVPSPAASYEQYL. The CDR3 coding sequence is TGCAGCGTGCCCTCCCCCGCGGCCTCCTACGAGCAGTACCTC.

The rearrangement links TRBV6-6 to TRBJ2-7; D gene unclear. V lost 4 bases and J 5 bases, leaving 18 bases between the germline ends. Germline V gene lookup returns CDR1 MNHNY and CDR2 SVGAGI (reference sequence). The CDR3 totals 15 residues. The CDR3 loop reads CASSLASGSRDEQYF. Written as DNA, the CDR3 is TGTGCCAGCAGTTTGGCGAGTGGGTCTAGGGACGAGCAGTACTTC.

This chain joins TRBV11-2 and TRBJ2-4, with 8 bases that match TRBD1. V was pared by 3 bases and J by 2 bases, with 3 bases of the junction left unmatched. Germline assignment: CDR1 SGHAT and CDR2 FQNNGV. The length of the CDR3 is 15 residues. The CDR3 sequence: CASSFGQGSKNIQYF. In nucleotides, the CDR3 is TGTGCCAGCAGCTTCGGACAGGGTTCCAAAAACATTCAGTACTTC.

CDR3 region: CASSKASGGIGFYEQYF. The DNA for the CDR3 is TGTGCCAGCAGCAAGGCTAGCGGGGGGATTGGTTTTTACGAGCAGTACTTC. The chain has TRBV13 and TRBJ2-7; TRBD2 agrees at 11 bases. V was pared by 5 bases and J by 4 bases, with 13 bases of the junction left unmatched. The CDR3 is 17 residues long. Germline V gene sequence: CDR1 PRHDT, CDR2 FYEKMQ (reference sequence).